Each of the 23 T cell receptor beta chains below was sequenced from the same sample in a study of CD4 T cells in relation to SARS-CoV-2 and coronaviruses. The data were produced by immunoSEQ multiplex PCR, yet TCRdb's version contains in-frame clones alone and is incomplete. Found here are 30,000 to 45,000 clones, about 86% of them singletons; the top ten hold approximately 6.3%. These TCRs' antigens remain unknown. Sequencing used naive CD4+ T cells from PBMCs, cultured in vitro. As to subset: naive CD4+ T cells isolated by negative enrichment. Every receptor here comes from an adult with COVID-19.

This chain links TRBV6-5 with TRBJ2-7; maybe TRBD2 (6 bases). Trimming removed 5 bases from V and 6 bases from J, with 17 bases in between. The CDR3 is 14 residues long. Germline V lookup: CDR1 MNHEY, CDR2 SVGAGI. This CDR3 is CASSKPGEASEQYF. As DNA, the CDR3 is TGTGCCAGCAGTAAACCGGGAGAAGCTTCCGAGCAGTACTTC.

The chain links TRBV7-9 to TRBJ1-3; the match to TRBD1 covers 7 bases. Trimming removed 10 bases from V and 0 bases from J; junction bases left unmatched: 18. The germline gives CDR1 SEHNR, CDR2 FQNEAQ (reference sequence). The CDR3 spans 18 residues. This CDR3 is CATAQIRQGLISGNTIYF. DNA for the CDR3: TGTGCCACCGCGCAAATCCGACAGGGCCTCATCTCTGGAAACACCATATATTTT.

The rearrangement joins TRBV11-2 to TRBJ2-1; 8 bases are a match to TRBD2. This CDR3 has 16 residues. Germline-derived CDR1 and CDR2 are SGHAT and FQNNGV. Unmatched junction bases numbered 13, after V lost 5 bases and J lost 7 bases. CDR3 in amino acids: CASSTGISGKWNEQFF. In nucleotides, the CDR3 is TGTGCCAGCAGCACAGGAATTAGCGGGAAGTGGAATGAGCAGTTCTTC.

The chain carries TRBV27 and TRBJ2-2; TRBD2 aligns across 7 bases. This CDR3 comprises 15 residues. With 2 bases clipped from V and 7 bases from J, the junction kept 7 bases outside the gene matches. Germline V CDR1 and CDR2: MNHEY, SMNVEV (reference sequence). CDR3 sequence: CASSLVGGPVGELFF. CDR3 nucleotides: TGTGCCAGCAGTTTAGTGGGAGGGCCGGTCGGGGAGCTGTTTTTT.

The genes are TRBV6-2 or TRBV6-3 and TRBJ2-7; perhaps TRBD2 as D (5 bases). The CDR3 spans 14 residues. Germline-derived CDR1 and CDR2 are MNHEY and SVGEGT. V was pared by 6 bases and J by 3 bases, with 15 bases between. The CDR3 DNA is TGTGCCAGCAGCGCCTCCGGGAACCACTACGAGCAGTACTTC. It encodes CASSASGNHYEQYF.

The genes are TRBV5-5 and TRBJ2-7; D is perhaps TRBD1 (5 bases). Trimming removed 3 bases from V and 2 bases from J, with 21 bases in between. The CDR3 has 17 residues. Germline values: CDR1 SGHKS, CDR2 YYEKEE (reference sequence). The DNA of the CDR3 is TGTGCCAGCAGCTCCGGACCAAGGCTAGGGGCTACCTACGAGCAGTACTTC. Translated: CASSSGPRLGATYEQYF.

The chain is built from TRBV19 and TRBJ2-1; 7 bases agree with TRBD1. From germline, CDR1 is LNHDA and CDR2 SQIVND (reference sequence). V trimming: 0 bases; J trimming: 4 bases; junction bases outside the gene matches: 9. The CDR3 is 17 residues long. CDR3 region: CASSIEGSGQPYNEQFF. As DNA, the CDR3 is TGTGCCAGTAGTATAGAGGGTTCGGGACAGCCGTACAATGAGCAGTTCTTC. Together with reference TRBV19 and TRBJ2-1, the CDR3 gives the full variable domain: DGGITQSPKYLFRKEGQNVTLSCEQNLNHDAMYWYRQDPGQGLRLIYYSQIVNDFQKGDIAEGYSVSREKKESFPLTVTSAQKNPTAFYLCASSIEGSGQPYNEQFFGPGTRLTVL.

The chain couples TRBV4-2 to TRBJ1-1; D remains unclear. The CDR3 is 13 amino acids. V was trimmed by 5 bases and J by 5 bases, leaving 12 bases between them. CDR1 is LGHNA, CDR2 YNFKEQ, per germline. CDR3 sequence reads: CASSKERWTEAFF. DNA for the CDR3: TGTGCCAGCAGCAAGGAGCGGTGGACTGAAGCTTTCTTT.

The V and J genes are TRBV6-5 and TRBJ2-1, with D perhaps assigned TRBD1 or TRBD2 (6 bases each). Germline V gene lookup returns CDR1 MNHEY and CDR2 SVGAGI. V was trimmed by 4 bases and J by 7 bases, leaving 11 bases between them. There are 13 residues in the CDR3. Written as DNA, the CDR3 is TGTGCCAGCAGTTCACAGGGACTGAATGAGCAGTTCTTC. Translating gives CASSSQGLNEQFF.

CDR3 amino acids: CAWSVPTSSNEQFF. The CDR3 nucleotides read TGTGCCTGGAGTGTACCGACTAGCTCAAATGAGCAGTTCTTC. The chain is built from TRBV30 and TRBJ2-1; 7 bases match TRBD2. With 0 bases clipped from V and 7 bases from J, the junction kept 6 bases outside the gene matches. The CDR3 contains 14 residues. Germline V CDR1 and CDR2: GTSNPN, SVGIG (reference sequence).

This chain links TRBV6-5 with TRBJ1-5; a possible D gene is TRBD1 (6 bases). V was trimmed by 11 bases and J by 0 bases, leaving 17 bases between them. CDR3 size: 15 residues. The germline gives CDR1 MNHEY, CDR2 SVGAGI. The CDR3 DNA reads TGTGCCGCGGAGGACAGCAGGTTTAGCAATCAGCCCCAGCATTTT. Protein sequence: CAAEDSRFSNQPQHF.

This rearrangement joins TRBV7-2 to TRBJ2-5; D not resolved. Germline loops: CDR1 SGHTA, CDR2 FQGNSA. CDR3 length: 15 residues. The V end was cut by 0 bases, the J end by 1 base, with 9 bases between. As DNA, the CDR3 is TGTGCCAGCAGCTTAGCGCTGGGCAGCCAAGAGACCCAGTACTTC. It specifies CASSLALGSQETQYF.

This chain connects TRBV5-1 to TRBJ1-1, with 11 nucleotides matching TRBD1. J was trimmed by 4 bases and V by 0 bases; bases with no gene match: 5. The CDR3 length is 16 residues. The germline gives CDR1 SGHRS, CDR2 YFSETQ. The DNA of the CDR3 is TGCGCCAGCAGCTTGGCTAGGACAGGGGGCATCACTGAAGCTTTCTTT. Protein: CASSLARTGGITEAFF.

This chain joins TRBV7-9 and TRBJ2-1, with a tentative D call TRBD1 (7 bases). Germline CDR1 SEHNR, CDR2 FQNEAQ (reference sequence). The CDR3 length is 15 residues. Trimming pared 7 bases from V and 5 bases from J, leaving 18 bases between. CDR3 region: CASTPGAGGNNEQFF. The DNA for the CDR3 is TGTGCCAGCACCCCGGGGGCAGGGGGTAACAATGAGCAGTTCTTC.

The V gene is TRBV2, the J gene TRBJ2-1; 12 bases map to TRBD2. This CDR3 is 17 amino acids long. Germline V gene data show CDR1 as SNHLY and CDR2 as FYNNEI. V lost 6 bases and J lost 2; bases outside the gene matches: 8. The CDR3 DNA follows: TGTGCCAGCAGCCAGCCCCGACTAGCGGGAGCCTACAATGAGCAGTTCTTC. Its translation is CASSQPRLAGAYNEQFF.

The chain employs TRBV18 and TRBJ2-4; D tentatively fits TRBD1 or TRBD2 (5 bases each). Per the germline V gene, CDR1 is KGHSH and CDR2 is LQKENI. The CDR3 consists of 13 residues. The ends were cut back, 4 bases at V and 8 bases at J, with 12 bases in the middle. CDR3 nucleotides: TGTGCCAGCTCACTTGGGACCGTGGACATTCAGTACTTC. It codes for CASSLGTVDIQYF.

CDR3 sequence: CASSQDGGDTQYF. CDR3 in DNA: TGTGCCAGCAGCCAAGATGGAGGAGATACGCAGTATTTT. The rearrangement links TRBV14 to TRBJ2-3, with a tentative D call TRBD2 (5 bases). CDR3 length: 13 residues. The germline V gene has CDR1 SGHDN and CDR2 FVKESK. V lost 0 bases to trimming and J lost 5 bases, with 6 bases between them. Complete variable domain (other parts from reference TRBV14 and TRBJ2-3): EAGVTQFPSHSVIEKGQTVTLRCDPISGHDNLYWYRRVMGKEIKFLLHFVKESKQDESGMPNNRFLAERTGGTYSTLKVQPAELEDSGVYFCASSQDGGDTQYFGPGTRLTVL.

The chain uses TRBV4-2 and TRBJ2-2; TRBD2 aligns across 7 bases. The junction had 6 bases not matched to a gene; V was cut back by 4 bases and J by 4 bases. The germline CDR1 and CDR2 sequences are LGHNA and YNFKEQ. The CDR3 is 15 residues long. CDR3 DNA: TGTGCCAGCAGCCCCGGACTAGAAGGCACCGGGGAGCTGTTTTTT. Its translation is CASSPGLEGTGELFF.

The chain combines TRBV28 with TRBJ2-1; 11 nucleotides agree with TRBD1. The germline V gene encodes CDR1 MDHEN and CDR2 SYDVKM. The CDR3 contains 16 residues. Trimming cost V 4 bases and J 3 bases; bases outside gene matches: 5. The CDR3 protein is CASSWTGGLHYNEQFF. DNA of the CDR3: TGTGCCAGCAGTTGGACAGGGGGCCTACACTACAATGAGCAGTTCTTC.

The V and J genes are TRBV15 and TRBJ2-5, with unresolved D. V dropped 0 bases and J dropped 5 bases, with 13 bases sitting between them. Per the germline V gene, CDR1 is LNHNV and CDR2 is YYDKDF (reference sequence). The CDR3 is 15 amino acids. The CDR3 sequence is CATSRDLGLSETQYF. The CDR3 DNA follows: TGTGCCACCAGCAGAGATCTAGGCTTGTCTGAGACCCAGTACTTC.

The chain carries TRBV20-1 and TRBJ2-5; no definite D call. The CDR3 is 11 residues long. The ends were cut back, 6 bases at V and 4 bases at J, with 9 bases in the middle. Germline CDR1 and CDR2: DFQATT and SNEGSKA (reference sequence). The CDR3 protein is CSAVHGETQYF. The CDR3 DNA is TGCAGTGCAGTACATGGAGAGACCCAGTACTTC.

The chain employs TRBV5-1 and TRBJ2-6; no clear D gene. Deletions cut 5 bases from V and 1 base from J, with 7 bases between. Germline lookup yields CDR1 SGHRS and CDR2 YFSETQ. CDR3 length: 14 residues. The CDR3, as DNA: TGCGCCAGCAGGTCCGCTTCTGGGGCCAACGTCCTGACTTTC. Translation: CASRSASGANVLTF.

The chain recombines TRBV10-3 with TRBJ2-1; 7 nucleotides line up with TRBD2. The J segment lost 2 bases and the V segment lost 9 bases, leaving 7 bases of the junction unmatched. This CDR3 spans 14 amino acids. Germline CDR1 ENHRY, CDR2 SYGVKD. DNA of the CDR3: TGTGCCATACACCCTAGCGGTACCTACAATGAGCAGTTCTTC. It is translated as CAIHPSGTYNEQFF.